This passage covers 28 T cell receptor beta chains from one sample sequenced in a study of T cell responses to AZD1222 COVID-19 vaccine. TCRdb's copy holds only in-frame clones and misses some; the assay was immunoSEQ multiplex PCR. The table records about 130,000 clones, about 87% of them present only once. Source: peripheral blood, taken on day 0 of AZD1222 vaccination. The receptors stem from an adult in good health.

This clone was detected only a few times. V and J are TRBV28 and TRBJ2-7, with TRBD2 as a possible D gene (5 bases). V lost 10 bases and J 2 bases, leaving 24 bases between the germline ends. Germline V gives CDR1 MDHEN, CDR2 SYDVKM. The CDR3 contains 16 residues. Here the CDR3 reads CATKARARRRTYEQYF. The CDR3 DNA is TGTGCCACCAAAGCTCGGGCGCGAAGGAGGACCTACGAGCAGTACTTC.

This sequence joins TRBV5-1 and TRBJ2-7, with D unclear. Germline lookup yields CDR1 SGHRS and CDR2 YFSETQ. The ends were cut back, 4 bases at V and 6 bases at J, with 17 bases in the middle. The CDR3 runs 14 residues. In nucleotides, the CDR3 is TGCGCCAGCAGCGCCAAAGTCGACATGTCCGAGCAGTACTTC. It specifies CASSAKVDMSEQYF. The full variable domain, its missing parts supplied by reference TRBV5-1 and TRBJ2-7, is KAGVTQTPRYLIKTRGQQVTLSCSPISGHRSVSWYQQTPGQGLQFLFEYFSETQRNKGNFPGRFSGRQFSNSRSEMNVSTLELGDSALYLCASSAKVDMSEQYFGPGTRLTVT.

The rearrangement joins TRBV30 to TRBJ2-3; the match to TRBD2 covers 10 bases. The J segment lost 6 bases and the V segment lost 0 bases, leaving 9 bases of the junction unmatched. The CDR3 totals 16 residues. Per the germline V gene, CDR1 is GTSNPN and CDR2 is SVGIG (reference sequence). CDR3 in amino acids: CAWSVLAGFPRDTQYF. CDR3 nucleotide sequence: TGTGCCTGGAGTGTACTAGCGGGATTCCCGAGGGATACGCAGTATTTT.

The chain's CDR3 is CASSIIRGRDEKLFF. The CDR3 nucleotides are TGTGCCAGTAGTATAATCAGGGGACGTGATGAAAAACTGTTTTTT. The chain recombines TRBV19 with TRBJ1-4, with a tentative D call TRBD1 (6 bases). The germline gives CDR1 LNHDA, CDR2 SQIVND (reference sequence). This CDR3 comprises 15 residues. The V gene lost 2 bases and the J gene lost 6 bases, with 13 bases spanning the gap.

The chain recombines TRBV4-2 with TRBJ2-7; 7 nucleotides match TRBD2. V lost 0 bases to trimming and J lost 3 bases; unmatched junction nucleotides: 8. This CDR3 is built from 16 residues. The germline gives CDR1 LGHNA, CDR2 YNFKEQ. Written as DNA, the CDR3 is TGTGCCAGCAGCCAAGAGACTAAAGCGGGATTCTACGAGCAGTACTTC. Translated: CASSQETKAGFYEQYF.

The chain couples TRBV18 to TRBJ1-4; D gene unclear. The CDR3 covers 12 residues. Trimming took off 2 bases at V and 8 bases at J, with 6 bases between the two ends. Germline V gives CDR1 KGHSH, CDR2 LQKENI. The CDR3 DNA reads as TGTGCCAGCTCACCAGAAGGGGAAAAACTGTTTTTT. Protein: CASSPEGEKLFF.

The CDR3 bases are TGTGCCAGCAGCGTAGCGGGCAGGGGGACGAACACCGGGGAGCTGTTTTTT. Its protein product is CASSVAGRGTNTGELFF. The rearrangement links TRBV9 to TRBJ2-2, with 7 bases identical to TRBD1. Germline CDR1 SGDLS, CDR2 YYNGEE. The junction had 5 bases not matched to a gene; V was cut back by 0 bases and J by 0 bases. This CDR3 is built from 17 residues.

This rearrangement joins TRBV6-2 or TRBV6-3 to TRBJ2-3; the D call may be TRBD1 or TRBD2 (5 bases each). The CDR3 is made up of 14 amino acids. Trimming left V 5 bases short and J 2 bases short, with 11 bases between. Germline CDR1 is MNHEY and CDR2 is SVGEGT. CDR3 nucleotides: TGTGCCAGCAGTCGCTCGGGGACCACAGATACGCAGTATTTT. Its protein product is CASSRSGTTDTQYF.

V is TRBV27 and J is TRBJ2-2, with TRBD2 matching 11 bases. J lost 6 bases, V lost 2 bases, and 2 bases had no gene match. CDR1 is MNHEY, CDR2 SMNVEV, per germline (reference sequence). The CDR3 is 15 amino acids. In DNA form, the CDR3 reads TGTGCCAGCAGTTTACTAGCGGGAGGATCCGGGGAGCTGTTTTTT. Translation: CASSLLAGGSGELFF.

In this sample, this clone turned up a few times. The chain couples TRBV4-2 to TRBJ2-1; 7 nucleotides match TRBD1. Per germline, CDR1 LGHNA and CDR2 YNFKEQ. This CDR3 region has 13 residues. V lost 1 base to trimming and J lost 10 bases; unmatched junction nucleotides: 4. The CDR3 DNA reads TGTGCCAGCAGCCAAGGGTCAGGGGGAGAGCAGTTCTTC. Protein sequence: CASSQGSGGEQFF.

The chain joins TRBV7-9 to TRBJ2-7; possible D gene TRBD2, 7 bases. This CDR3 is 14 amino acids long. Germline CDR1 reads SEHNR; CDR2 reads FQNEAQ (reference sequence). Trimming removed 1 base at V and 4 bases at J, with 11 bases between. Here the CDR3 reads CASSLEGGVYEQYF. The CDR3, as DNA: TGTGCCAGCAGCTTAGAAGGGGGGGTGTACGAGCAGTACTTC.

The chain employs TRBV6-2 or TRBV6-3 and TRBJ2-1; 9 bases align to TRBD2. The germline V gene has CDR1 MNHEY and CDR2 SVGEGT. V lost 3 bases and J lost 4; bases outside the gene matches: 7. The CDR3 covers 16 residues. The CDR3 nucleotides read TGTGCCAGCAGTTATAGAGGCGGGAGGGTGTACAATGAGCAGTTCTTC. Amino acids: CASSYRGGRVYNEQFF.

The chain joins TRBV30 to TRBJ1-1; 9 nucleotides match TRBD1. The V gene's germline CDR1 is GTSNPN and CDR2 SVGIG (reference sequence). The V segment lost 8 bases and the J segment 0 bases; nucleotides outside the gene matches: 4. The CDR3 has 13 amino acids. The CDR3 DNA is TGTGCCGGACAGGGGTCTGTGAACACTGAAGCTTTCTTT. The encoded protein is CAGQGSVNTEAFF. The full variable domain, with the rest looked up from reference TRBV30 and TRBJ1-1, is SQTIHQWPATLVQPVGSPLSLECTVEGTSNPNLYWYRQAAGRGLQLLFYSVGIGQISSEVPQNLSASRPQDRQFILSSKKLLLSDSGFYLCAGQGSVNTEAFFGQGTRLTVV.

The chain uses TRBV30 and TRBJ1-2; 9 positions match TRBD1. The V gene's germline CDR1 is GTSNPN and CDR2 SVGIG (reference sequence). V lost 0 bases and J lost 1; bases outside the gene matches: 3. This CDR3 comprises 15 residues. CDR3 DNA: TGTGCCTGGAGTGTACTGGGACAGGGTAACTATGGCTACACCTTC. This translates into CAWSVLGQGNYGYTF.

CDR3 sequence: CASSLDRGRYEQYF. CDR3 DNA sequence: TGTGCCAGCAGCTTGGACAGGGGGCGATACGAGCAGTACTTC. This chain links TRBV5-4 with TRBJ2-7, with 9 positions matching TRBD1. This CDR3 is built from 14 residues. The J segment lost 4 bases and the V segment lost 0 bases, leaving 2 bases of the junction unmatched. The germline V gene has CDR1 SGHNT and CDR2 YYREEE (reference sequence).

The V and J genes are TRBV27 and TRBJ1-2, with D possibly being TRBD1 (5 bases). Deletions cut 2 bases from V and 4 bases from J, with 11 bases between. CDR3 length: 14 residues. Germline V lookup: CDR1 MNHEY, CDR2 SMNVEV (reference sequence). CDR3 nucleotides: TGTGCCAGCAGTTTAGGGCTCGGGGGCTATGGCTACACCTTC. Its translation is CASSLGLGGYGYTF.

CDR3 loop: CASSLGTTVTSGNTIYF. In DNA, the CDR3 is TGTGCCAGCAGCTTAGGTACTACAGTGACCTCTGGAAACACCATATATTTT. The chain couples TRBV7-8 to TRBJ1-3; D gene ambiguous. This CDR3 contains 17 residues. Looked up from germline, CDR1 is SGHVS and CDR2 is FQNEAQ. V lost 1 base, J lost 0 bases, and 13 bases lay in between.

This sequence joins TRBV18 and TRBJ2-7, with 7 bases that match TRBD2. Germline V lookup: CDR1 KGHSH, CDR2 LQKENI. Losses at the gene ends were 2 bases for V and 0 bases for J; bases not matched to a gene: 7. This CDR3 comprises 16 residues. The CDR3 loop is CASSPTASGASYEQYF. CDR3 bases: TGTGCCAGCTCACCAACTGCCAGCGGGGCCTCCTACGAGCAGTACTTC.

Here the CDR3 DNA reads TGTGCCACCAGCAGGGAACCGGGCACTCTGGGAGAGCAGTACTTC. It yields the protein CATSREPGTLGEQYF. The chain has TRBV15 and TRBJ2-7; D not resolved. The CDR3 length is 15 residues. Between the trimmed V and J ends, which lost 3 bases and 7 bases, there was a span of 19 bases. CDR1 is LNHNV, CDR2 YYDKDF, per germline (reference sequence). Combining the CDR3 with reference TRBV15 and TRBJ2-7 gives the whole variable domain DAMVIQNPRYQVTQFGKPVTLSCSQTLNHNVMYWYQQKSSQAPKLLFHYYDKDFNNEADTPDNFQSRRPNTSFCFLDIRSPGLGDTAMYLCATSREPGTLGEQYFGPGTRLTVT.

This chain links TRBV10-2 with TRBJ1-2; no clear D. Germline V gene sequence: CDR1 WSHSY, CDR2 SAAADI. The V end lost 2 bases, the J end lost 4 bases, and 11 bases lay between the germline ends. The CDR3 loop spans 14 amino acids. Written as DNA, the CDR3 is TGCGCCAGCAGTGAGGTTCAGGACCCCTATGGCTACACCTTC. Its translation: CASSEVQDPYGYTF.

The chain joins TRBV10-3 to TRBJ2-7; 7 nucleotides agree with TRBD1. V was clipped by 4 bases and J by 3 bases; unmatched bases: 6. The CDR3 is made up of 14 amino acids. Germline V gene data show CDR1 as ENHRY and CDR2 as SYGVKD. The CDR3 loop reads CAISGGTVNYEQYF. The CDR3 DNA is TGTGCCATCAGTGGGGGGACAGTTAACTACGAGCAGTACTTC.

V gene TRBV9 combines with J gene TRBJ2-1; the D is unclear. This CDR3 contains 15 residues. The V and J ends lost 1 base and 2 bases respectively, with 10 bases between them. Germline CDR1 and CDR2: SGDLS and YYNGEE. For the CDR3, the DNA is TGTGCCAGCAGCGTAAACGCCGGCGCCTACAATGAGCAGTTCTTC. Translated, it gives CASSVNAGAYNEQFF.

The V call is TRBV29-1, the J call TRBJ2-7, with 8 bases fitting TRBD1. This CDR3 is built from 14 residues. CDR1 and CDR2 from the germline V gene are SQVTM and ANQGSEA. Trimming took 8 bases from V and 3 from J; bases not matched to a gene: 12. In DNA form, the CDR3 reads TGCAGCATCAAGGACAGGGCCTCCGTCTACGAGCAGTACTTC. Protein sequence: CSIKDRASVYEQYF.

The chain joins TRBV27 to TRBJ2-7; D gene ambiguous. CDR1 is MNHEY and CDR2 is SMNVEV in the germline V gene (reference sequence). V lost 8 bases and J 4 bases, leaving 9 bases between the germline ends. This CDR3 has 11 residues. The CDR3 here is CASRTSYEQYF. The CDR3 bases are TGTGCCAGCCGGACGAGTTACGAGCAGTACTTC.

The chain uses TRBV5-1 and TRBJ2-3; D call uncertain. The V end was cut by 0 bases, the J end by 2 bases, with 4 bases between. Germline-derived CDR1 and CDR2 are SGHRS and YFSETQ. The CDR3 loop spans 13 amino acids. The CDR3 nucleotides are TGCGCCAGCAGCTTGGGCTACACAGATACGCAGTATTTT. It yields the protein CASSLGYTDTQYF.

The rearrangement joins TRBV20-1 to TRBJ1-5, with D uncertain. Trimming cost V 3 bases and J 6 bases, with 6 bases left between them. CDR1 and CDR2 (germline): DFQATT, SNEGSKA (reference sequence). The CDR3 extends over 11 amino acids. For the CDR3, the DNA is TGCAGTGCTAGTGAGGGTCAGCCCCAGCATTTT. This encodes CSASEGQPQHF.

This chain joins TRBV6-5 and TRBJ2-6, with D perhaps matching TRBD1 (5 bases). The CDR3 extends over 16 amino acids. Germline loops: CDR1 MNHEY, CDR2 SVGAGI. Trimming pared 0 bases from V and 1 base from J, leaving 7 bases between. The CDR3 DNA reads TGTGCCAGCAGTTACTCACAGGCGTCTGGGGCCAACGTCCTGACTTTC. It translates to CASSYSQASGANVLTF.

The rearrangement uses TRBV7-2 and TRBJ1-5; no definite D call. Germline lookup yields CDR1 SGHTA and CDR2 FQGNSA. The length of the CDR3 is 15 residues. V dropped 1 base and J dropped 1 base, with 8 bases sitting between them. The CDR3 here is CASSLVSGSNQPQHF. DNA for the CDR3: TGTGCCAGCAGCTTAGTCAGCGGCAGCAATCAGCCCCAGCATTTT.